This section outlines one T cell receptor beta chain sequence together with its context. Antigen unknown. The junction does not match germline at one end; this may be a read error. The table came from immunoSEQ multiplex PCR; TCRdb's copy has only in-frame clones and leaves some out. The table records about 100,000 clones, approximately 94% of them present only once. The CDR3 consists of 19 residues. In germline, CDR1 is SSHAT, CDR2 FNYEAQ (reference sequence). This entry comes from a study of siplizumab effects on memory and regulatory T cells. The study's findings and limits: Naive T cells apparently outstripped memory cells in diversity and seemed major alloresponse contributors.

The sample comprised non-Treg CD4+ T cells sorted from blood. The V and J genes are TRBV7-7 and TRBJ2-5; 12 nucleotides agree with TRBD1. The source of this sequence is a human donor in good health. The CDR3 here is CASSSRIPGQGARVETQYF. CDR3 nucleotide sequence: TGTGCTAGCAGCTCTAGGATCCCGGGACAGGGGGCTCGGGTGGAGACCCAGTACTTC.